These T cell receptor beta chains were read from a single sample in a study of CD8+CD57+ T cells in acquired aplastic anemia. TCRdb analysed the reads with MiXCR anew, one entry per CDR3 protein. The sample lists roughly 420,000 distinct CDR3 sequences, 55% to 70% occurring once. Input material: sorted CD4+, CD8+, or CD8+CD57+ T cells (not recorded which) from PBMCs. These receptors were collected from a human donor in good health, serving as a control. Both conserved end residues are trimmed from each CDR3.

V gene: TRBV12-3/TRBV12-4
J gene: TRBJ1-2
CDR3 protein: ASSDTGDTGYT

V gene: TRBV7-9
J gene: TRBJ2-3
CDR3 protein: ASSMESTDTQY

V gene: TRBV5-1
J gene: TRBJ1-6
CDR3 protein: ASRTGNHTHLH

V gene: TRBV7-3
J gene: TRBJ1-6
CDR3 protein: ASSQDRASPLH

V gene: TRBV5-5
J gene: TRBJ2-2
CDR3 protein: ASSPDPTGELF

V gene: TRBV20-1
J gene: TRBJ2-1
CDR3 protein: SASSASGGYNEQF

V gene: TRBV19
J gene: TRBJ1-6
CDR3 protein: ASGLGHNSPHH

V gene: TRBV12-3/TRBV12-4
J gene: TRBJ1-5
CDR3 protein: ASSFGEYQPQH

V gene: TRBV10-3
J gene: TRBJ1-3
CDR3 protein: AISLQVSGNTIY

V gene: TRBV7-3
J gene: TRBJ2-3
CDR3 protein: ASSLQQGPSGAN

V gene: TRBV7-2
J gene: TRBJ1-2
CDR3 protein: ASSLMSVLWGQGGYT

V gene: TRBV9
J gene: TRBJ1-2
CDR3 protein: ASSVGSYGYT